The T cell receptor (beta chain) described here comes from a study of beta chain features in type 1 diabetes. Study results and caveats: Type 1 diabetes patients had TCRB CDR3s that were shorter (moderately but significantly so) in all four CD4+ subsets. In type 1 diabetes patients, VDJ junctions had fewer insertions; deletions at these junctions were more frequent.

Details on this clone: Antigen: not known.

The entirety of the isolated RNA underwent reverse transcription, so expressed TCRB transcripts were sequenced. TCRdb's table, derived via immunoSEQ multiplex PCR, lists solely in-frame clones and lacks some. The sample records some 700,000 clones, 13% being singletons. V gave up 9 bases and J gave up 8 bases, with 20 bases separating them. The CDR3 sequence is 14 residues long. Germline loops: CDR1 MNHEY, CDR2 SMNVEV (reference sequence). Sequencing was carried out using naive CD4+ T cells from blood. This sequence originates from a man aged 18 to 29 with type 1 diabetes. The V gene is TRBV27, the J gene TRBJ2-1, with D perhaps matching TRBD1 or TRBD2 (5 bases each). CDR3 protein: CASSGGGAGDEQFF. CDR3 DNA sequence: TGTGCCAGTTCTGGGGGTGGGGCTGGCGATGAGCAGTTCTTC.